The rows below give T cell receptor beta chains drawn from one sample of a study of blood T cells in healthy people across ages. TCRdb passed the 5' RACE reads through MiXCR, listing each CDR3 protein once. The data contain 1.5 million to 1.8 million distinct CDR3 sequences, approximately 39% of them singletons. The source material was blood. The source of these receptors is a woman in her late teens or twenties in good health. CDR3s include the opening cysteine and the closing phenylalanine or tryptophan. The order of the fields is CDR3 protein, CDR3 DNA, J gene, D gene, V gene, clone size. D genes are given only for firm matches. Some rows have no size entry. The others give once, few or many, or a class for an expanded clone.

cdr3_aa: CSARVERLYNEQFF; cdr3_nt: TGCAGTGCTAGAGTGGAGCGGCTCTACAATGAGCAGTTCTTC; j_call: TRBJ2-1; d_call: NA; v_call: TRBV20-1; clone_size: few
cdr3_aa: CASTNGQLNSPLHF; cdr3_nt: TGTGCCAGCACCAATGGACAGCTTAATTCACCCCTCCACTTT; j_call: TRBJ1-6; d_call: NA; v_call: TRBV5-6; clone_size: NA
cdr3_aa: CASSLLGTGNTGELFF; cdr3_nt: TGTGCCAGCAGTTTATTAGGGACAGGGAACACCGGGGAGCTGTTTTTT; j_call: TRBJ2-2; d_call: TRBD1; v_call: TRBV28; clone_size: NA
cdr3_aa: CSVEPLRDTEAFF; cdr3_nt: TGCAGCGTTGAACCGCTCAGGGACACTGAAGCTTTCTTT; j_call: TRBJ1-1; d_call: NA; v_call: TRBV29-1; clone_size: few
cdr3_aa: CASSYSPKSNQPQHF; cdr3_nt: TGTGCCAGCAGTTACTCACCGAAAAGCAATCAGCCCCAGCATTTT; j_call: TRBJ1-5; d_call: NA; v_call: TRBV6-5; clone_size: NA
cdr3_aa: CSVAGRSMKNLFF; cdr3_nt: TGCAGCGTCGCCGGGAGGTCAATGAAAAATCTGTTTTTT; j_call: TRBJ1-4; d_call: NA; v_call: TRBV29-1; clone_size: NA
cdr3_aa: CASGSQGWNEKLFF; cdr3_nt: TGTGCCAGCGGTTCCCAGGGCTGGAATGAAAAACTGTTTTTT; j_call: TRBJ1-4; d_call: NA; v_call: TRBV5-5; clone_size: NA
cdr3_aa: CSARTDYNEQYF; cdr3_nt: TGCAGTGCTAGAACAGACTACAATGAGCAGTACTTC; j_call: TRBJ2-7; d_call: NA; v_call: TRBV20-1; clone_size: NA
cdr3_aa: CASSQGRETCNEQFF; cdr3_nt: TGCGCCAGCAGCCAAGGTCGGGAGACTTGCAATGAGCAGTTCTTC; j_call: TRBJ2-1; d_call: NA; v_call: TRBV4-3; clone_size: once
cdr3_aa: CASSLVPGNVPEAFF; cdr3_nt: TGTGCCAGCAGTTTAGTTCCAGGAAATGTACCTGAAGCTTTCTTT; j_call: TRBJ1-1; d_call: NA; v_call: TRBV12-3/TRBV12-4; clone_size: NA
cdr3_aa: CASSQEGINEQFF; cdr3_nt: TGCGCCAGCAGCCAGGAGGGGATCAATGAGCAGTTCTTC; j_call: TRBJ2-1; d_call: NA; v_call: TRBV4-1; clone_size: few
cdr3_aa: CASGAHGTGNSPLHF; cdr3_nt: TGTGCCAGCGGCGCACACGGGACGGGTAATTCACCCCTCCACTTT; j_call: TRBJ1-6; d_call: NA; v_call: TRBV6-2/TRBV6-3; clone_size: few
cdr3_aa: CASSRDRGRGTDTQYF; cdr3_nt: TGTGCCAGCAGCCGGGACAGGGGGCGCGGCACAGATACGCAGTATTTT; j_call: TRBJ2-3; d_call: TRBD1; v_call: TRBV6-6; clone_size: NA
cdr3_aa: CASRAGAETQYF; cdr3_nt: TGTGCCAGCAGGGCCGGGGCAGAGACCCAGTACTTC; j_call: TRBJ2-5; d_call: NA; v_call: TRBV6-2/TRBV6-3; clone_size: once
cdr3_aa: CASSEEQLVKETQYF; cdr3_nt: TGTGCCAGCAGTGAAGAGCAGCTAGTCAAAGAGACCCAGTACTTC; j_call: TRBJ2-5; d_call: NA; v_call: TRBV2; clone_size: NA
cdr3_aa: CASSQRQSPTDTQYF; cdr3_nt: TGCGCCAGCAGCCAACGACAGTCACCCACAGATACGCAGTATTTT; j_call: TRBJ2-3; d_call: NA; v_call: TRBV4-1; clone_size: NA
cdr3_aa: CASSLSNGHRPYEQYF; cdr3_nt: TGTGCCAGCAGTTTATCGAACGGACACCGGCCCTACGAGCAGTACTTC; j_call: TRBJ2-7; d_call: NA; v_call: TRBV27; clone_size: NA
cdr3_aa: CSVERWAANTEAFF; cdr3_nt: TGCAGCGTTGAACGCTGGGCGGCGAACACTGAAGCTTTCTTT; j_call: TRBJ1-1; d_call: NA; v_call: TRBV29-1; clone_size: NA
cdr3_aa: CASTTTYNEQFF; cdr3_nt: TGTGCCAGCACGACTACATACAATGAGCAGTTCTTC; j_call: TRBJ2-1; d_call: NA; v_call: TRBV5-4; clone_size: NA
cdr3_aa: CATQGPDYGYTF; cdr3_nt: TGTGCCACCCAGGGACCCGACTATGGCTACACCTTC; j_call: TRBJ1-2; d_call: NA; v_call: TRBV19; clone_size: NA
cdr3_aa: CASSLGGGLMNTEAFF; cdr3_nt: TGTGCCAGCAGCTTAGGGGGGGGTCTCATGAACACTGAAGCTTTCTTT; j_call: TRBJ1-1; d_call: NA; v_call: TRBV7-9; clone_size: few
cdr3_aa: CASSLGWEQGGEKLFF; cdr3_nt: TGTGCCAGCAGTTTAGGGTGGGAGCAGGGGGGTGAAAAACTGTTTTTT; j_call: TRBJ1-4; d_call: TRBD1; v_call: TRBV12-3/TRBV12-4; clone_size: NA
cdr3_aa: CASSRTVNTEAFF; cdr3_nt: TGTGCCAGCAGTCGGACAGTGAACACTGAAGCTTTCTTT; j_call: TRBJ1-1; d_call: NA; v_call: TRBV14; clone_size: many
cdr3_aa: CASSQDMELVNTEAFF; cdr3_nt: TGCGCCAGCAGCCAAGATATGGAATTGGTGAACACTGAAGCTTTCTTT; j_call: TRBJ1-1; d_call: NA; v_call: TRBV4-3; clone_size: NA
cdr3_aa: CASSQLTGAAYEQYF; cdr3_nt: TGCGCCAGCAGCCAACTTACAGGGGCGGCCTACGAGCAGTACTTC; j_call: TRBJ2-7; d_call: TRBD1; v_call: TRBV4-3; clone_size: few
cdr3_aa: CSARDGLAPEQYF; cdr3_nt: TGCAGTGCTAGGGACGGACTAGCGCCCGAGCAGTACTTC; j_call: TRBJ2-7; d_call: TRBD2; v_call: TRBV20-1; clone_size: NA
cdr3_aa: CASSDFGDNPHEQYF; cdr3_nt: TGTGCCAGCAGTGACTTCGGGGACAACCCCCACGAGCAGTACTTC; j_call: TRBJ2-7; d_call: NA; v_call: TRBV27; clone_size: NA
cdr3_aa: CATSSPRTLSHEQYF; cdr3_nt: TGTGCCACCAGCAGCCCTAGGACTCTCTCACACGAGCAGTACTTC; j_call: TRBJ2-7; d_call: NA; v_call: TRBV15; clone_size: NA
cdr3_aa: CASSQGPDTQYF; cdr3_nt: TGTGCCAGCAGCCAAGGGCCAGATACGCAGTATTTT; j_call: TRBJ2-3; d_call: NA; v_call: TRBV3-1; clone_size: many
cdr3_aa: CASSYVTGASPLHF; cdr3_nt: TGTGCCAGCAGTTACGTGACAGGCGCTTCACCCCTCCACTTT; j_call: TRBJ1-6; d_call: NA; v_call: TRBV6-2/TRBV6-3; clone_size: NA
cdr3_aa: CASSLGLLNQPQHF; cdr3_nt: TGTGCCAGCAGCTTAGGGCTGTTGAATCAGCCCCAGCATTTT; j_call: TRBJ1-5; d_call: NA; v_call: TRBV7-2; clone_size: few
cdr3_aa: CASSLKGGNTEAFF; cdr3_nt: TGTGCCAGCAGTTTAAAAGGGGGTAACACTGAAGCTTTCTTT; j_call: TRBJ1-1; d_call: NA; v_call: TRBV12-3/TRBV12-4; clone_size: many
cdr3_aa: CASSLSPPRQGATDTQYF; cdr3_nt: TGTGCCAGCAGTTTATCCCCCCCACGACAGGGGGCGACAGATACGCAGTATTTT; j_call: TRBJ2-3; d_call: TRBD1; v_call: TRBV28; clone_size: NA
cdr3_aa: CASSEILADRGLFF; cdr3_nt: TGTGCCAGCAGTGAAATACTAGCGGACAGAGGGCTGTTCTTC; j_call: TRBJ2-1; d_call: TRBD2; v_call: TRBV2; clone_size: few
cdr3_aa: CASSLGAQANYGYTF; cdr3_nt: TGTGCCAGCAGCTTAGGGGCACAAGCTAACTATGGCTACACCTTC; j_call: TRBJ1-2; d_call: NA; v_call: TRBV7-2; clone_size: NA
cdr3_aa: CSIRFGNEQFF; cdr3_nt: TGCAGCATACGATTTGGTAATGAGCAGTTCTTC; j_call: TRBJ2-1; d_call: NA; v_call: TRBV29-1; clone_size: few
cdr3_aa: CASSYSGLAGAYNEQFF; cdr3_nt: TGTGCCAGCAGTTACTCAGGACTAGCGGGGGCCTACAATGAGCAGTTCTTC; j_call: TRBJ2-1; d_call: TRBD2; v_call: TRBV6-6; clone_size: many
cdr3_aa: CASSPETSGHYNEQFF; cdr3_nt: TGCGCCAGCTCCCCTGAGACTAGCGGCCACTACAATGAGCAGTTCTTC; j_call: TRBJ2-1; d_call: TRBD2; v_call: TRBV5-1; clone_size: NA
cdr3_aa: CSASASRNQPQHF; cdr3_nt: TGCAGTGCTAGTGCCAGCCGCAATCAGCCCCAGCATTTT; j_call: TRBJ1-5; d_call: NA; v_call: TRBV20-1; clone_size: NA
cdr3_aa: CSVKSGRVHEQYF; cdr3_nt: TGCAGCGTAAAGAGCGGGAGGGTCCACGAGCAGTACTTC; j_call: TRBJ2-7; d_call: TRBD2; v_call: TRBV29-1; clone_size: few
cdr3_aa: CASSQVRRTAGNTIYF; cdr3_nt: TGCGCCAGCAGCCAAGTAAGGAGGACAGCGGGAAACACCATATATTTT; j_call: TRBJ1-3; d_call: NA; v_call: TRBV4-1; clone_size: few
cdr3_aa: CASGIPGSNEQFF; cdr3_nt: TGTGCCAGTGGGATTCCTGGATCGAATGAGCAGTTCTTC; j_call: TRBJ2-1; d_call: NA; v_call: TRBV10-3; clone_size: NA
cdr3_aa: CASSFTRSDTQYF; cdr3_nt: TGTGCCAGCAGTTTTACCAGATCAGATACGCAGTATTTT; j_call: TRBJ2-3; d_call: NA; v_call: TRBV27; clone_size: NA
cdr3_aa: CASSLVGGDSNQPQHF; cdr3_nt: TGTGCCAGCAGCTTAGTGGGCGGGGATAGCAATCAGCCCCAGCATTTT; j_call: TRBJ1-5; d_call: NA; v_call: TRBV7-2; clone_size: few
cdr3_aa: CAWRLRGRFKNIQYF; cdr3_nt: TGTGCCTGGAGACTGCGAGGGCGATTCAAAAACATTCAGTACTTC; j_call: TRBJ2-4; d_call: NA; v_call: TRBV30; clone_size: few
cdr3_aa: CASSELEREVLNEQYF; cdr3_nt: TGTGCCAGCAGTGAGCTTGAGCGGGAGGTGCTCAATGAGCAGTACTTC; j_call: TRBJ2-5; d_call: TRBD2; v_call: TRBV25-1; clone_size: NA
cdr3_aa: CSASRLGLTDEQYF; cdr3_nt: TGCAGTGCTAGTCGACTGGGCCTCACGGATGAGCAGTACTTC; j_call: TRBJ2-7; d_call: NA; v_call: TRBV20-1; clone_size: NA
cdr3_aa: CASSFRLAGGYFEDTQYF; cdr3_nt: TGTGCCAGCAGCTTCCGACTAGCGGGGGGTTATTTTGAGGATACGCAGTATTTT; j_call: TRBJ2-3; d_call: TRBD2; v_call: TRBV7-2; clone_size: few
cdr3_aa: CASSLERYNYGYTF; cdr3_nt: TGTGCCAGCAGCTTAGAGAGATATAACTATGGCTACACCTTC; j_call: TRBJ1-2; d_call: NA; v_call: TRBV7-2; clone_size: few
cdr3_aa: CASSRGNEQYF; cdr3_nt: TGTGCCAGCAGTCGAGGGAACGAGCAGTACTTC; j_call: TRBJ2-7; d_call: NA; v_call: TRBV6-5; clone_size: many
cdr3_aa: CASSPKGLAGANGFNEQFF; cdr3_nt: TGTGCCAGCAGTCCCAAGGGACTAGCGGGAGCCAATGGTTTCAATGAGCAGTTCTTC; j_call: TRBJ2-1; d_call: TRBD2; v_call: TRBV6-4; clone_size: NA
cdr3_aa: CASRPRAGGRNEQFF; cdr3_nt: TGTGCCAGCAGGCCAAGAGCGGGAGGACGCAATGAGCAGTTCTTC; j_call: TRBJ2-1; d_call: TRBD2; v_call: TRBV11-2; clone_size: NA
cdr3_aa: CASSVKGYEQYF; cdr3_nt: TGTGCCAGCAGCGTGAAGGGGTACGAGCAGTACTTC; j_call: TRBJ2-7; d_call: NA; v_call: TRBV7-9; clone_size: NA
cdr3_aa: CASSQRQNSYEQYF; cdr3_nt: TGTGCCAGCAGCCAGCGACAAAACTCCTACGAGCAGTACTTC; j_call: TRBJ2-7; d_call: NA; v_call: TRBV3-1; clone_size: NA